This TCR beta chain is from a study of cytomegalovirus exposure and HLA in healthy donors. The germline V gene has CDR1 SGHRS and CDR2 YFSETQ. CDR3 length: 14 amino acids. Comment on this clone: At one of its ends the junction is not consistent with the germline gene, which may arise from a read error.

Primers included in the PCR were 60 Vbeta and 13 Jbeta primers. Assay: immunoSEQ multiplex PCR; the TCRdb copy retains only in-frame clones and omits some. Among about 230,000 clones, approximately 81% were seen once, and the ten largest hold around 0.22%. Sequencing was carried out using PBMCs. The rearrangement uses TRBV5-1 and TRBJ2-5; the match to TRBD2 covers 7 bases. The TCR comes from a girl aged 2-15 years in good health and CMV-seronegative. CDR3 region: CASSLLAVEETQYF. CDR3 coding DNA: TGCGCCAGTAGCTTGCTAGCGGTGGAGGAGACCCAGTACTTC.